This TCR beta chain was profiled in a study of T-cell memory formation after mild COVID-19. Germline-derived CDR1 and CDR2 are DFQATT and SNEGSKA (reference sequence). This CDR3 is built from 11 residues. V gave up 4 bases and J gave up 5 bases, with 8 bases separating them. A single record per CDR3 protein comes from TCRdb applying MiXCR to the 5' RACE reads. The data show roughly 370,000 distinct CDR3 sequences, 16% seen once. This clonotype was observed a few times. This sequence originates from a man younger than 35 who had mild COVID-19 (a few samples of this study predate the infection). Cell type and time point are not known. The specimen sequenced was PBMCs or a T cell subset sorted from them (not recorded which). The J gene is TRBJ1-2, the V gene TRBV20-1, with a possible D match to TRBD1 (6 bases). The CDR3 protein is CSATGDYGYTF. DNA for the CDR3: TGCAGTGCTACAGGGGATTATGGCTACACCTTC.